This is a list of T cell receptor beta chains from one sample in a study of T cells in Graves' hyperthyroidism and ophthalmopathy. TCRdb independently ran MiXCR on the multiplex PCR reads; one entry per CDR3 protein. The sample shows hundreds of thousands of distinct CDR3 sequences, about 38% of them seen only once. The sample was blood. The receptors come from a man between 18 and 35 years old with Graves' hyperthyroidism. CDR3s include the opening cysteine and the closing phenylalanine or tryptophan. A D gene is named only where the DNA matches it firmly. For some rows the clone size is stated as once, few or many, or as a class when expanded; others skip it.

TRBJ1-2 TRBV19 many - TGTGCCAGTAGTCTCCCCACCCTGACGGTCCATCGGGGCTACACCTTC CASSLPTLTVHRGYTF
TRBJ2-3 TRBV4-1 few - TGCGCCAGCAGCCAAGACACAGATACGCAGTATTTT CASSQDTDTQYF
TRBJ2-5 TRBV9 few - TGTGCCAGCTCACCCGTGGCAGGGAAAGAGACCCAGTACTTC CASSPVAGKETQYF
TRBJ1-5 TRBV6-5 many - TGTGCCAGCAGACAGGGAGATCAGCCCCAGCATTTT CASRQGDQPQHF
TRBJ2-5 TRBV4-2 many - TGTGCCAGCAGCCAAGCGGGGCGAGAGACCCAGTACTTC CASSQAGRETQYF
TRBJ2-2 TRBV7-2 many - TGTGCCAGCAGCTTAGCGGAAATGGCCGGGGAGCTGTTTTTT CASSLAEMAGELFF
TRBJ2-7 TRBV20-1 few - TGCAGTGCTAGAGGGCAATGGGGGCTGGGATTTAAGCAGTACTTC CSARGQWGLGFKQYF
TRBJ2-7 TRBV5-1 few TRBD1 TGCGCCAGCAGCTTGGGTGTAGGGGGCGGCGAGCAGTACTTC CASSLGVGGGEQYF
TRBJ2-7 TRBV5-1 few TRBD1 TGCGCCAGCGGAATCGGGACAGGGGAGTACGAGCAGTACTTC CASGIGTGEYEQYF
TRBJ1-1 TRBV5-6 many - TGTGCCAGCAGCCCAAGTCAGAACACTGAAGCTTTCTTT CASSPSQNTEAFF
TRBJ1-1 TRBV9 many TRBD1 TGTGCCAGCAGCGCGACAGGGGGCTTGCCTGGCGCTTTCTTT CASSATGGLPGAFF
TRBJ2-7 TRBV6-5 - - TGTGCCAGCAGTTACTCGAATCGAGGCTTCAAGACCTACGAGCAGTACTTC CASSYSNRGFKTYEQYF
TRBJ1-6 TRBV3-1 - - TGTGCCAGCAGCCAAGTTGTCAGACTAGGGTCACCCCTCCACTTT CASSQVVRLGSPLHF
TRBJ1-1 TRBV6-1 few - TGTGCCAGCAGTGACCCCGTTCCCCGGGGCACTGAAGCTTTCTTT CASSDPVPRGTEAFF
TRBJ1-5 TRBV25-1 - - TGTGCCAGCACCAAACAGTTTACCAATCAGCCCCAGCATTTT CASTKQFTNQPQHF
TRBJ1-2 TRBV29-1 many TRBD1 TGCAGCATTCTCCGGGACAGGGGAAATGCTAACTATGGCTACACCTTC CSILRDRGNANYGYTF
TRBJ2-6 TRBV7-2 - - TGCGCCAGCAGCCACGACCCGGGACTCGGGGGGGCCAACGTCCTGACTTTC CASSHDPGLGGANVLTF
TRBJ2-7 TRBV20-1 few TRBD2 TGCAGTGCCACCGGCCGAACCGGGACTAGTAACAAGCAGTACTTC CSATGRTGTSNKQYF
TRBJ2-7 TRBV7-8 - - TGTGCCAGCAGCTTAGATTCGGGGGTAGGGGTGGACTACGAGCAGTACTTC CASSLDSGVGVDYEQYF
TRBJ2-7 TRBV20-1 - TRBD1 TGCAGTGCTAGATTGGGCCAGGGGGCTCCCGAGCAGTACTTC CSARLGQGAPEQYF
TRBJ2-7 TRBV10-3 - TRBD2 TGTGCCAGCAGTCCCGAAGCGGGGCGATACTACGAGCAGTACTTC CASSPEAGRYYEQYF
TRBJ2-5 TRBV7-8 few TRBD1 TGTGCCAGCAGCGACAGGGGAAAAGAGACCCAGTACTTC CASSDRGKETQYF
TRBJ2-2 TRBV20-1 many - TGCAGTGCTAGCTGGCTCTCCGGGGAGCTGTTTTTT CSASWLSGELFF
TRBJ1-5 TRBV29-1 many - TGCAGCGTTGGGGGACTGGGCGATCAGCCCCAGCATTTT CSVGGLGDQPQHF
TRBJ2-2 TRBV10-3 many - TGTGCCATCGGCGAGCGTAACACCGGGGAGCTGTTTTTT CAIGERNTGELFF
TRBJ1-5 TRBV10-3 many TRBD1 TGTGCCACCGGGACAGGGAGCAATCAGCCCCAGCATTTT CATGTGSNQPQHF
TRBJ2-7 TRBV6-2/TRBV6-3 few - TGTGCCAGCAGCTTGACGGCCCGCGAAAGCTCCTACGAGCAGTACTTC CASSLTARESSYEQYF
TRBJ1-2 TRBV10-3 many - TGTGCCATCAGGGGAGACAACTCCAACTATGGCTACACCTTC CAIRGDNSNYGYTF
TRBJ1-5 TRBV19 many - TGTGCCAGTAGTAACCGGGGTCAGCCCCAGCATTTT CASSNRGQPQHF
TRBJ2-5 TRBV15 - TRBD1 TGTGCCACCAGCAGCGGCGGTCGGGACAGTTCCGGGGAGACCCAGTACTTC CATSSGGRDSSGETQYF
TRBJ2-7 TRBV9 - TRBD2 TGTGCCAGCACCAGAAGGCCGGGAGGCTCCGAGCAGTACTTC CASTRRPGGSEQYF
TRBJ1-2 TRBV19 many - TGTGCCAGTAGTTTGCCCGGGACACGGAATGGCTACACCTTC CASSLPGTRNGYTF
TRBJ1-5 TRBV19 many - TGTGCCAGTAGTATGGATGTCGGAGATCAGCCCCAGCATTTT CASSMDVGDQPQHF
TRBJ2-7 TRBV6-5 - - TGTGCCAGCAGTTACGGTCAGGGTCGCGAGCAGTACTTC CASSYGQGREQYF
TRBJ1-6 TRBV5-1 many - TGCGCCAGCAGCGCTGGGGTGGGGAGGTTTCCACCCCTCCACTTT CASSAGVGRFPPLHF
TRBJ1-1 TRBV7-2 - - TGTGCCGGCAGCTCATCCCAGAGGGGGGCTGAAGCTTTCTTT CAGSSSQRGAEAFF
TRBJ2-6 TRBV7-9 - - TGTGCCAGCAGCTGGGCCCCCTCTGGGGCCAACGTCCTGACTTTC CASSWAPSGANVLTF
TRBJ2-7 TRBV19 many TRBD2 TGTGCCAGTCGGGAGGGACATTCCTACGAGCAGTACTTC CASREGHSYEQYF
TRBJ1-1 TRBV7-9 many - TGTGCCAGCAGCTTAGCGGAGGGGAGGAACACTGAAGCTTTCTTT CASSLAEGRNTEAFF
TRBJ2-7 TRBV29-1 - TRBD1 TGCAGCGTTGAAGCCGGGACAGGGACCGGGGAGCAGTACTTC CSVEAGTGTGEQYF
TRBJ2-7 TRBV10-1 many - TGTGCCAGCAGTGACGGATACGAGCAGTACTTC CASSDGYEQYF
TRBJ2-7 TRBV11-2 - - TGTGCCAGCAGCCTATCTAGGCGTAGGATTGACGAGCAGTACTTC CASSLSRRRIDEQYF
TRBJ2-5 TRBV7-9 - - TGTGCCAGCAGCCCTAAGGGACGGCCCCTCCAAGAGACCCAGTACTTC CASSPKGRPLQETQYF
TRBJ1-1 TRBV19 - TRBD1 TGTGCCAGCAGCCCCCGGGACAGCAAGGCTTTCTTT CASSPRDSKAFF
TRBJ1-2 TRBV20-1 - - TGCAGTGCTAGTACCAGGGAAAACTATGGCTACACCTTC CSASTRENYGYTF
TRBJ1-1 TRBV25-1 - TRBD1 TGTGCCAGCGACTTACGGGACAGGGCGGGCACTGAAGCTTTCTTT CASDLRDRAGTEAFF
TRBJ2-7 TRBV20-1 many TRBD1 TGCAGTGCCCCGACCGCGACAGGGGGCGAGCAGTACTTC CSAPTATGGEQYF
TRBJ2-2 TRBV5-1 - TRBD2 TGCGCCAGCAGCTTGGATCTTAGCGGGGCCAACACCGGGGAGCTGTTTTTT CASSLDLSGANTGELFF
TRBJ1-1 TRBV15 - TRBD1 TGTGCCACCAGCAGGAGACAGGGCCGGAACACTGAAGCTTTCTTT CATSRRQGRNTEAFF
TRBJ1-4 TRBV6-5 few - TGTGCCAGCAGTTACTCACCAGCCGGAAATGAAAAACTGTTTTTT CASSYSPAGNEKLFF
TRBJ1-5 TRBV19 - - TGTGCCAGTAGTATTGCGACGGATAGCAATCAGCCCCAGCATTTT CASSIATDSNQPQHF
TRBJ1-5 TRBV29-1 - - TGCAGTGAACTTGGGGAGGCTCAGCCCCAGCATTTT CSELGEAQPQHF
TRBJ2-7 TRBV7-2 - - TGTGCCAGCAGCTTAGCAAGAGGGCGCGGGCAGTACTTC CASSLARGRGQYF
TRBJ2-7 TRBV19 few TRBD2 TGTGCCAGTAGTATTGGTCTAGCGGTTGTGTACGAGCAGTACTTC CASSIGLAVVYEQYF
TRBJ2-5 TRBV5-4 few TRBD2 TGTGCCAGCAGCCCCTGGAGGCGGGAGGGACGGGAGACCCAGTACTTC CASSPWRREGRETQYF
TRBJ1-5 TRBV20-1 many - TGCAGTGCTAGAAACAGGGAGAATCAGCCCCAGCATTTT CSARNRENQPQHF
TRBJ1-6 TRBV7-3 once TRBD1 TGTGCCAGCAGCCAAGAAGGGACAGGTGATATTTATAATTCACCCCTCCACTTT CASSQEGTGDIYNSPLHF
TRBJ1-1 TRBV9 many - TGTGCCAGCAGCGTCCGATTTAACACTGAAGCTTTCTTT CASSVRFNTEAFF
TRBJ1-2 TRBV5-4 once TRBD1 TGTGCCAGCAGCTTGGAGGGACAGGGTCCGGACTATGGCTACACCTTC CASSLEGQGPDYGYTF
TRBJ1-4 TRBV15 - - TGTGCCACCAGCAGAGGGGGGGAGGAAAAACTGTTTTTT CATSRGGEEKLFF